These 19 T cell receptor beta chains came from one sample sequenced in a study of spatial heterogeneity in lung cancer. Study-wide results and caveats: Counts that tracked tumor mutation counts were those of expanded intratumoral alpha and beta TCRs.

MiXCR, run by TCRdb on the 5' RACE reads, gives a single entry per CDR3 protein. The data hold some 9,800 distinct CDR3 sequences, with nearly 6.5% observed a single time. Time point here: sample taken at primary tumor resection. Antigens for these TCRs are unknown. Sequencing was performed on lung tumor tissue, taken at surgery. These receptors all come from a male donor with early-stage non-small cell lung cancer.

This clonotype was seen ten or more times. The V gene is TRBV11-2, the J gene TRBJ1-1, with D maybe TRBD1 (6 bases). CDR1 and CDR2 (germline): SGHAT, FQNNGV. CDR3 size: 13 residues. V was cut by 4 bases and J by 5 bases, with 11 bases left in between. The CDR3 DNA is TGTGCCAGCAGCTACACCGGGACAACTGAAGCTTTCTTT. It translates to CASSYTGTTEAFF.

This clonotype was counted ten times or more. The rearrangement links TRBV6-5 to TRBJ2-2; D is ambiguous. V was pared by 2 bases and J by 2 bases, with 9 bases between. CDR1 is MNHEY, CDR2 SVGAGI, per germline. CDR3 size: 15 residues. The DNA of the CDR3 is TGTGCCAGCAGTTACGGTGGCAGCAACACCGGGGAGCTGTTTTTT. Translating it yields CASSYGGSNTGELFF.

In this sample, this clonotype turned up a few times. V gene TRBV5-6 combines with J gene TRBJ2-1; TRBD2 matches at 8 bases. The J segment lost 8 bases and the V segment lost 0 bases, leaving 4 bases of the junction unmatched. This CDR3 spans 14 amino acids. CDR1 and CDR2 (germline): SGHDT, YYEEEE. CDR3 sequence: CASSLAGGPDEQFF. As DNA, the CDR3 is TGTGCCAGCAGCTTGGCGGGAGGGCCGGATGAGCAGTTCTTC.

At least ten counts were recorded for this clonotype. The V gene is TRBV6-1, the J gene TRBJ1-5; the match to TRBD1 covers 10 bases. CDR1 and CDR2 (germline): MNHNS, SASEGT. The V segment lost 3 bases and the J segment 7 bases; nucleotides outside the gene matches: 3. The CDR3 extends over 14 amino acids. CDR3: CASSEGQGRQPQHF. DNA of the CDR3: TGTGCCAGCAGTGAGGGACAGGGGAGGCAGCCCCAGCATTTT.

This clonotype was recorded many times. This chain links TRBV6-2 or TRBV6-3 with TRBJ1-1, with D tentatively TRBD1 (6 bases). Deletions cut 1 base from V and 0 bases from J, with 18 bases between. This CDR3 has 18 residues. The germline V gene encodes CDR1 MNHEY and CDR2 SVGEGT. CDR3 coding DNA: TGTGCCAGCAGTTACTGGTACAGCCCAGGGGCCATGAACACTGAAGCTTTCTTT. It codes for CASSYWYSPGAMNTEAFF.

There are many counts of this clonotype. V and J are TRBV28 and TRBJ2-7; 7 bases fit TRBD2. This CDR3 region has 13 residues. CDR1 is MDHEN and CDR2 is SYDVKM in the germline V gene. Trimming took 7 bases from V and 11 from J; bases not matched to a gene: 14. CDR3 sequence (DNA): TGTGCCAGCACCCTAAGGGGTGGGAGGGCTAAGTACTTC. Protein: CASTLRGGRAKYF.

This clonotype was counted ten times or more. The rearrangement uses TRBV20-1 and TRBJ2-3, with 9 bases matching TRBD2. Germline CDR1 and CDR2: DFQATT and SNEGSKA (reference sequence). The CDR3 runs 16 residues. V trimming: 6 bases; J trimming: 6 bases; junction bases outside the gene matches: 16. The CDR3 DNA reads TGCAGTGCGGAGGGATGGGTTAGCGGGAGCCGCGATACGCAGTATTTT. Translated: CSAEGWVSGSRDTQYF.

The sample holds many counts of this clonotype. V usage is TRBV20-1 and J usage is TRBJ2-5; 11 nucleotides agree with TRBD2. CDR1 is DFQATT, CDR2 SNEGSKA, per germline (reference sequence). Trimming took 6 bases from V and 8 from J; bases not matched to a gene: 11. The CDR3 totals 14 residues. The CDR3 region is CSASTVAGGPTQYF. Written as DNA, the CDR3 is TGCAGTGCCTCAACCGTAGCGGGGGGGCCTACCCAGTACTTC.

Many counts were recorded for this clonotype. J is TRBJ2-6 and V is TRBV9; D unresolved. Germline lookup yields CDR1 SGDLS and CDR2 YYNGEE. This CDR3 region has 17 residues. Trimming stripped 0 bases from V and 0 bases from J, with 10 bases between. The CDR3 sequence is CASSVASALSGANVLTF. The CDR3 coding sequence is TGTGCCAGCAGCGTAGCTTCAGCCCTCTCTGGGGCCAACGTCCTGACTTTC.

Ten or more counts support this clonotype. The chain recombines TRBV29-1 with TRBJ2-4; D is unresolved. CDR1 is SQVTM and CDR2 is ANQGSEA in the germline V gene. CDR3 length: 11 residues. Trimming pared 7 bases from V and 1 base from J, leaving 5 bases between. CDR3 protein: CSEVAKNIQYF. Written as DNA, the CDR3 is TGCAGCGAAGTGGCCAAAAACATTCAGTACTTC. The whole variable domain, filled in from reference TRBV29-1 and TRBJ2-4, reads SAVISQKPSRDICQRGTSLTIQCQVDSQVTMMFWYRQQPGQSLTLIATANQGSEATYESGFVIDKFPISRPNLTFSTLTVSNMSPEDSSIYLCSEVAKNIQYFGAGTRLSVL.

Many counts were recorded for this clonotype. The gene calls are TRBV28 and TRBJ2-1; D unclear. This CDR3 comprises 13 residues. V was clipped by 6 bases and J by 6 bases, with 12 bases between them. Germline CDR1 and CDR2: MDHEN and SYDVKM. DNA for the CDR3: TGTGCCAGCAGCTCCACCCCATTCAATGAGCAGTTCTTC. Translating gives CASSSTPFNEQFF.

In this sample, this clonotype turned up many times. The chain couples TRBV5-5 to TRBJ1-1; D unresolved. V was clipped by 1 base and J by 6 bases, with 16 bases between them. The CDR3 sequence is 15 residues long. The germline V gene encodes CDR1 SGHKS and CDR2 YYEKEE (reference sequence). For the CDR3, the DNA is TGTGCCAGCAGCTTGTCGTCTGGGCATGGGGCTGAAGCTTTCTTT. Translation: CASSLSSGHGAEAFF. Supplemented by reference TRBV5-5 and TRBJ1-1, the full variable domain reads DAGVTQSPTHLIKTRGQQVTLRCSPISGHKSVSWYQQVLGQGPQFIFQYYEKEERGRGNFPDRFSARQFPNYSSELNVNALLLGDSALYLCASSLSSGHGAEAFFGQGTRLTVV.

CDR3 region: CATIGQGTDTQYF. The CDR3 coding sequence is TGTGCCACCATAGGGCAGGGCACAGATACGCAGTATTTT. This chain joins TRBV6-5 and TRBJ2-3; no firm D call. The germline gives CDR1 MNHEY, CDR2 SVGAGI. This CDR3 is 13 amino acids long. Trimming took off 10 bases at V and 1 base at J, with 12 bases between the two ends.

This clonotype was observed at least ten times. The chain employs TRBV12-3 or TRBV12-4 and TRBJ1-1; perhaps TRBD1 as D (6 bases). CDR3 length equals 12 residues. Trimming cost V 8 bases and J 10 bases, with 17 bases left between them. In DNA, the CDR3 is TGTGCCAGCCGACTGGGGGGGGGCAGAGCTTTCTTT. Encoded protein: CASRLGGGRAFF.

This clonotype came up many times. For the CDR3, the DNA is TGTGCCAGCAGTCCTCTTCTATGGGACCGGGTAACGAACACCGGGGAGCTGTTTTTT. This gives the protein CASSPLLWDRVTNTGELFF. The gene calls are TRBV27 and TRBJ2-2; perhaps D is TRBD1 or TRBD2 (5 bases each). The CDR3 contains 19 residues. Germline V gene data show CDR1 as MNHEY and CDR2 as SMNVEV (reference sequence). The V end was cut by 5 bases, the J end by 0 bases, with 22 bases between.

This clonotype was seen repeatedly, ten times or more. This chain joins TRBV10-3 and TRBJ1-4; D possibly corresponds to TRBD1 (6 bases). From germline, CDR1 is ENHRY and CDR2 SYGVKD. The CDR3 consists of 13 residues. The ends were cut back, 8 bases at V and 4 bases at J, with 11 bases in the middle. CDR3 protein: CAIAEQGNEKLFF. CDR3 nucleotides: TGTGCCATCGCGGAACAGGGTAATGAAAAACTGTTTTTT.

This clonotype qualifies as medium-sized. The J gene is TRBJ2-2, the V gene TRBV10-3, with TRBD1 identical over 9 bases. V shed 6 bases and J 2 bases; nucleotides not matched to a gene: 7. CDR1 is ENHRY, CDR2 SYGVKD, per germline. This CDR3 has 16 amino acids. The CDR3 DNA follows: TGTGCCATCAGCACAACAGGGGGCGCAAACACCGGGGAGCTGTTTTTT. This sequence encodes CAISTTGGANTGELFF.

This clonotype is categorized as large. The chain employs TRBV20-1 and TRBJ2-3, with unresolved D. CDR3 length equals 12 residues. Germline V gives CDR1 DFQATT, CDR2 SNEGSKA (reference sequence). V lost 3 bases and J lost 2, with 6 bases in between. In DNA form, the CDR3 reads TGCAGTGCTAGGGCCTTCACAGATACGCAGTATTTT. It is translated as CSARAFTDTQYF.

This clonotype came up many times. The genes are TRBV6-6 and TRBJ2-1, with D unresolved. V lost 0 bases and J 10 bases, leaving 13 bases between the germline ends. The CDR3 has 14 residues. Per germline, CDR1 MNHNY and CDR2 SVGAGI (reference sequence). CDR3 DNA sequence: TGTGCCAGCAGTTACTCTTTAGACTCCGGGGAGCAGTTCTTC. Translated: CASSYSLDSGEQFF.